One and the same sample provided the 29 T cell receptor beta chains below, sequenced in a study of cytomegalovirus exposure and HLA in healthy donors. Researchers ran the PCR with 60 Vbeta and 13 Jbeta primers. Repertoires were generated with immunoSEQ multiplex PCR, while TCRdb's copy carries only in-frame clones and drops some. The repertoire holds about 180,000 clones, with around 79% as singletons. The sequenced material came from PBMCs. The origin of the receptors is a woman aged 45-65 years in good health and CMV-seronegative.

This chain links TRBV11-2 with TRBJ1-1; D unclear. There are 16 residues in the CDR3. Germline V gene data show CDR1 as SGHAT and CDR2 as FQNNGV. V lost 5 bases and J 0 bases, leaving 16 bases between the germline ends. The CDR3 here is CASSRSVSSMNTEAFF. The CDR3 DNA sequence: TGTGCCAGCAGCCGCAGCGTTAGCAGCATGAACACTGAAGCTTTCTTT.

The genes are TRBV11-2 and TRBJ1-5, with D possibly matching TRBD1 (6 bases). The CDR3 covers 16 residues. The germline V and J ends were trimmed by 0 bases and 4 bases, with 13 bases remaining between them. Germline assignment: CDR1 SGHAT and CDR2 FQNNGV. This CDR3 reads CASSLDKGRGNQPQHF. The CDR3 nucleotides are TGTGCCAGCAGCTTAGATAAAGGAAGGGGGAATCAGCCCCAGCATTTT. Variable domain in full (rest from reference TRBV11-2 and TRBJ1-5): EAGVAQSPRYKIIEKRQSVAFWCNPISGHATLYWYQQILGQGPKLLIQFQNNGVVDDSQLPKDRFSAERLKGVDSTLKIQPAKLEDSAVYLCASSLDKGRGNQPQHFGDGTRLSIL.

This chain uses TRBV28 with TRBJ1-5, with a possible D match to TRBD1 (5 bases). The V end lost 2 bases, the J end lost 6 bases, and 5 bases lay between the germline ends. The CDR3 totals 12 residues. Germline V gene sequence: CDR1 MDHEN, CDR2 SYDVKM. The CDR3 loop reads CASSLQGQPQHF. As DNA, the CDR3 is TGTGCCAGCAGTTTACAGGGTCAGCCCCAGCATTTT.

The CDR3 nucleotides read TGTGCCAGCAGGACAGGGCTTGGAAACACCATATATTTT. It encodes CASRTGLGNTIYF. This rearrangement joins TRBV6-5 to TRBJ1-3; 7 positions match TRBD1. V lost 6 bases, J lost 3 bases, and 2 bases stayed unmatched. Germline V gene lookup returns CDR1 MNHEY and CDR2 SVGAGI. This CDR3 has 13 amino acids.

This clone was picked up a small number of times. This chain links TRBV29-1 with TRBJ2-7; TRBD2 matches at 7 bases. The germline V gene has CDR1 SQVTM and CDR2 ANQGSEA. The CDR3 runs 12 residues. V trimming: 4 bases; J trimming: 3 bases; junction bases outside the gene matches: 3. The CDR3 is CSVGGSRYEQYF. Here the CDR3 DNA reads TGCAGCGTTGGCGGGAGCCGCTACGAGCAGTACTTC.

This clone is a singleton in its sample. The chain combines TRBV13 with TRBJ2-1, with D tentatively TRBD1 (7 bases). The germline V gene has CDR1 PRHDT and CDR2 FYEKMQ (reference sequence). Trimming took off 5 bases at V and 5 bases at J, with 16 bases between the two ends. CDR3 length: 15 residues. This CDR3 is CASSQGGLGNNEQFF. The DNA of the CDR3 is TGTGCCAGCAGCCAGGGGGGCCTCGGCAACAATGAGCAGTTCTTC.

J is TRBJ2-1 and V is TRBV28; 8 nucleotides agree with TRBD1. CDR1 is MDHEN, CDR2 SYDVKM, per germline. This CDR3 is built from 14 residues. The junction had 3 bases not matched to a gene; V was cut back by 8 bases and J by 0 bases. CDR3 nucleotides: TGTGCCAGCCAGGGGGCGGTCTCCTACAATGAGCAGTTCTTC. Translation gives CASQGAVSYNEQFF.

This clone was counted a single time. This rearrangement joins TRBV25-1 to TRBJ2-7; a weak D match, TRBD2 (6 bases). V lost 6 bases to trimming and J lost 5 bases, with 17 bases between them. CDR1 and CDR2 from the germline V gene are MGHDK and SYGVNS. The length of the CDR3 is 14 residues. CDR3 protein: CASRPLGGFNEQYF. In nucleotides, the CDR3 is TGTGCCAGCAGGCCATTGGGGGGATTCAACGAGCAGTACTTC.

The chain carries TRBV27 and TRBJ1-5, with 9 positions matching TRBD1. Germline values: CDR1 MNHEY, CDR2 SMNVEV (reference sequence). The V and J ends lost 4 bases and 5 bases, in that order; junction bases with no gene match: 6. The CDR3 sequence is 15 residues long. DNA of the CDR3: TGTGCCAGCAGTTCCCTCGACAGGGGGGATCAGCCCCAGCATTTT. Translated, it gives CASSSLDRGDQPQHF.

The sample holds one count of this clone. The gene calls are TRBV19 and TRBJ1-5; D is possibly TRBD1 (5 bases). There are 15 residues in the CDR3. V lost 1 base and J lost 0, with 7 bases in between. Germline CDR1 reads LNHDA; CDR2 reads SQIVND (reference sequence). CDR3 DNA sequence: TGTGCCAGTAGTATAGTTGGACATAGCAATCAGCCCCAGCATTTT. Protein: CASSIVGHSNQPQHF.

The J gene is TRBJ1-5, the V gene TRBV6-1, with unresolved D. Germline V gives CDR1 MNHNS, CDR2 SASEGT. V lost 1 base and J lost 6, with 13 bases in between. There are 15 residues in the CDR3. The CDR3 sequence: CASSEGPGLPQPQHF. CDR3 in DNA: TGTGCCAGCAGTGAAGGTCCTGGCCTCCCTCAGCCCCAGCATTTT.

The chain employs TRBV11-2 and TRBJ2-3; TRBD2 aligns across 11 bases. Germline CDR1 reads SGHAT; CDR2 reads FQNNGV. V was clipped by 5 bases and J by 1 base; unmatched bases: 5. There are 16 residues in the CDR3. CDR3 bases: TGTGCCAGCAGCGTACTAGCGGGGGATGGCACAGATACGCAGTATTTT. It encodes CASSVLAGDGTDTQYF.

The V call is TRBV6-5, the J call TRBJ1-1; D perhaps matches TRBD1 (5 bases). The CDR3 totals 14 residues. V shed 5 bases and J shed 3 bases, with 13 bases lying between them. Germline V lookup: CDR1 MNHEY, CDR2 SVGAGI. CDR3 nucleotide sequence: TGTGCCAGCAGTGACCAGGACACCTACACTGAAGCTTTCTTT. It is translated as CASSDQDTYTEAFF.

This clone appeared once. The chain couples TRBV5-1 to TRBJ2-1; TRBD2 is a possible D gene (5 bases). The V end lost 6 bases, the J end lost 6 bases, and 16 bases lay between the germline ends. The CDR3 has 14 residues. Germline values: CDR1 SGHRS, CDR2 YFSETQ. The CDR3: CASNRGELSNEQFF. CDR3 in DNA: TGCGCCAGCAACCGGGGTGAGCTATCCAATGAGCAGTTCTTC.

The chain carries TRBV9 and TRBJ2-1; the match to TRBD2 covers 12 bases. V lost 0 bases and J lost 0; bases outside the gene matches: 16. Germline CDR1 reads SGDLS; CDR2 reads YYNGEE. The CDR3 has 22 residues. The CDR3 DNA is TGTGCCAGCAGCGTAGAGGGGAGGCTAGCGGGAGGGACCGTGAGCTCCTACAATGAGCAGTTCTTC. Translated: CASSVEGRLAGGTVSSYNEQFF.

The chain carries TRBV7-6 and TRBJ2-1; unclear D gene. V was shortened by 3 bases and J by 5 bases, with 8 bases between the two germline ends. Germline V gene lookup returns CDR1 SGHVS and CDR2 FNYEAQ. The length of the CDR3 is 13 residues. CDR3 sequence: CASSFGFDNEQFF. CDR3 in DNA: TGTGCCAGCAGCTTCGGGTTCGACAATGAGCAGTTCTTC.

V usage is TRBV7-3 and J usage is TRBJ2-7; 11 bases match TRBD2. Germline V gene sequence: CDR1 SGHTA, CDR2 FQGTGA. The trim removed 2 bases at V and 2 bases at J, leaving 2 bases unmatched. The CDR3 sequence is 15 residues long. The CDR3 DNA is TGTGCCAGCAGCTTATTAGCGGGGGGGCCCTACGAGCAGTACTTC. As protein: CASSLLAGGPYEQYF.

This chain joins TRBV29-1 and TRBJ1-1; D unclear. The CDR3 sequence is 13 residues long. Trimming left V 7 bases short and J 4 bases short, with 16 bases between. Germline V gene sequence: CDR1 SQVTM, CDR2 ANQGSEA. The CDR3 DNA reads as TGCAGCGCCCGACCCCTTGGGAGCACTGAAGCTTTCTTT. Its translation: CSARPLGSTEAFF.

This chain connects TRBV5-1 to TRBJ2-3; D is ambiguous. The CDR3 is 13 residues long. Germline V lookup: CDR1 SGHRS, CDR2 YFSETQ. V gave up 1 base and J gave up 2 bases, with 5 bases separating them. The CDR3 sequence: CASSLTVTDTQYF. CDR3 coding DNA: TGCGCCAGCAGCTTGACAGTCACAGATACGCAGTATTTT.

J is TRBJ1-1 and V is TRBV7-2; tentative D call: TRBD1 (5 bases). Germline V gene sequence: CDR1 SGHTA, CDR2 FQGNSA. Trimming removed 1 base at V and 11 bases at J, with 11 bases between. This CDR3 is built from 12 residues. Here the CDR3 DNA reads TGTGCCAGCAGCTTAGAGGTAGGGGCGGCTTTCTTT. It translates to CASSLEVGAAFF. Combining the CDR3 with reference TRBV7-2 and TRBJ1-1 gives the whole variable domain GAGVSQSPSNKVTEKGKDVELRCDPISGHTALYWYRQSLGQGLEFLIYFQGNSAPDKSGLPSDRFSAERTGGSVSTLTIQRTQQEDSAVYLCASSLEVGAAFFGQGTRLTVV.

Concerning this clone: At one boundary the junction diverges from the germline segment, which might be a read error. J is TRBJ1-4 and V is TRBV5-8; D is possibly TRBD1 (6 bases). The CDR3 extends over 11 amino acids. Germline V gene data show CDR1 as SGHTS and CDR2 as YDEGEE. The CDR3 sequence: CASSLVRTAVF. CDR3 DNA: TGTGCCAGCAGCTTGGTCCGGACAGCCGTTTTT.

The chain joins TRBV28 to TRBJ2-5; the D gene is possibly TRBD2 (5 bases). Germline V gives CDR1 MDHEN, CDR2 SYDVKM. The CDR3 has 16 residues. Trimming removed 7 bases from V and 5 bases from J, with 23 bases in between. CDR3 protein: CASKPTFEGSGETQYF. The DNA of the CDR3 is TGTGCCAGCAAGCCGACATTCGAGGGCTCGGGGGAGACCCAGTACTTC. The full variable domain, with the rest looked up from reference TRBV28 and TRBJ2-5, is DVKVTQSSRYLVKRTGEKVFLECVQDMDHENMFWYRQDPGLGLRLIYFSYDVKMKEKGDIPEGYSVSREKKERFSLILESASTNQTSMYLCASKPTFEGSGETQYFGPGTRLLVL.

CDR3 DNA: TGTGCCAGCAGTTCGCCTCGGGAGTTGAACACTGAAGCTTTCTTT. It is translated as CASSSPRELNTEAFF. This rearrangement joins TRBV28 to TRBJ1-1; D remains unclear. Trimming took 4 bases from V and 0 from J, leaving 12 bases between them. Germline V gene data show CDR1 as MDHEN and CDR2 as SYDVKM. There are 15 residues in the CDR3.

The V gene is TRBV15, the J gene TRBJ1-2, with 8 bases aligning to TRBD1. V gave up 2 bases and J gave up 5 bases; unmatched junction bases: 10. The CDR3 extends over 16 amino acids. Per the germline V gene, CDR1 is LNHNV and CDR2 is YYDKDF (reference sequence). CDR3: CATSRLLGQGWYGYTF. DNA of the CDR3: TGTGCCACCAGCAGACTTCTCGGACAGGGCTGGTATGGCTACACCTTC.

This sequence joins TRBV7-2 and TRBJ2-5; 10 positions match TRBD2. The length of the CDR3 is 15 residues. Germline-derived CDR1 and CDR2 are SGHTA and FQGNSA. V shed 5 bases and J 2 bases; nucleotides not matched to a gene: 5. The CDR3 loop reads CASSATSGAQETQYF. CDR3 nucleotide sequence: TGTGCCAGCAGCGCCACTAGCGGGGCTCAAGAGACCCAGTACTTC.

The chain combines TRBV11-2 with TRBJ2-6; weak D call: TRBD2 (5 bases). Per the germline V gene, CDR1 is SGHAT and CDR2 is FQNNGV. V was clipped by 5 bases and J by 2 bases, with 13 bases between them. This CDR3 has 16 amino acids. CDR3 nucleotide sequence: TGTGCCAGCAGCCCCGTTGTCGGGGCTGGGGCCAACGTCCTGACTTTC. This encodes CASSPVVGAGANVLTF.

This clone came up once. The chain has TRBV27 and TRBJ1-5; perhaps TRBD1 as D (5 bases). V lost 3 bases to trimming and J lost 9 bases, with 9 bases between them. Germline V gene data show CDR1 as MNHEY and CDR2 as SMNVEV (reference sequence). The CDR3 consists of 12 residues. The CDR3 DNA reads as TGTGCCAGCAGTTTTAACAGGCGGCCCCAGCATTTT. Protein sequence: CASSFNRRPQHF.

The V call is TRBV30, the J call TRBJ2-1, with 7 bases matching TRBD2. Germline trimming cut 5 bases from V and 4 bases from J; bases unmatched to any gene: 2. The germline gives CDR1 GTSNPN, CDR2 SVGIG (reference sequence). This CDR3 is 12 amino acids long. The CDR3 region is CAWGREYNEQFF. CDR3 DNA: TGTGCCTGGGGGAGGGAATACAATGAGCAGTTCTTC.

V usage is TRBV28 and J usage is TRBJ1-1; D may be TRBD1 (6 bases). Looked up from germline, CDR1 is MDHEN and CDR2 is SYDVKM. The V end was cut by 7 bases, the J end by 7 bases, with 19 bases between. CDR3 length equals 14 residues. In nucleotides, the CDR3 is TGTGCCAGCACCCTTTACGGTACAGGGATTGAAGCTTTCTTT. As protein: CASTLYGTGIEAFF. Based on the CDR3 plus reference TRBV28 and TRBJ1-1, the full variable domain is DVKVTQSSRYLVKRTGEKVFLECVQDMDHENMFWYRQDPGLGLRLIYFSYDVKMKEKGDIPEGYSVSREKKERFSLILESASTNQTSMYLCASTLYGTGIEAFFGQGTRLTVV.